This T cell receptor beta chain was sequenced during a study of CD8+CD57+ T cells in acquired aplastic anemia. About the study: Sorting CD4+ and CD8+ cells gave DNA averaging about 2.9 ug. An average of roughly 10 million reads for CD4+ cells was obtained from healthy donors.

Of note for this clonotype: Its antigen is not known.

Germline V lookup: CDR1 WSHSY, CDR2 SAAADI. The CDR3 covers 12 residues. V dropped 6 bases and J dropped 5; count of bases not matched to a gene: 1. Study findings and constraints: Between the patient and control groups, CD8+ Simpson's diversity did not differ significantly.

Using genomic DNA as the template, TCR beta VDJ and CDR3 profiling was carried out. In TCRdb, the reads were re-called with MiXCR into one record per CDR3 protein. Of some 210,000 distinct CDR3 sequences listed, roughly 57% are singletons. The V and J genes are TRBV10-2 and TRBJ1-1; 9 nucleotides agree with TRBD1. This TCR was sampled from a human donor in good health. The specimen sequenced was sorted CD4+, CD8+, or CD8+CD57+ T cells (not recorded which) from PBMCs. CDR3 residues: CASRTGGTEAFF. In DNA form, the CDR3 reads TGCGCCAGCAGGACAGGGGGTACTGAAGCTTTCTTT.